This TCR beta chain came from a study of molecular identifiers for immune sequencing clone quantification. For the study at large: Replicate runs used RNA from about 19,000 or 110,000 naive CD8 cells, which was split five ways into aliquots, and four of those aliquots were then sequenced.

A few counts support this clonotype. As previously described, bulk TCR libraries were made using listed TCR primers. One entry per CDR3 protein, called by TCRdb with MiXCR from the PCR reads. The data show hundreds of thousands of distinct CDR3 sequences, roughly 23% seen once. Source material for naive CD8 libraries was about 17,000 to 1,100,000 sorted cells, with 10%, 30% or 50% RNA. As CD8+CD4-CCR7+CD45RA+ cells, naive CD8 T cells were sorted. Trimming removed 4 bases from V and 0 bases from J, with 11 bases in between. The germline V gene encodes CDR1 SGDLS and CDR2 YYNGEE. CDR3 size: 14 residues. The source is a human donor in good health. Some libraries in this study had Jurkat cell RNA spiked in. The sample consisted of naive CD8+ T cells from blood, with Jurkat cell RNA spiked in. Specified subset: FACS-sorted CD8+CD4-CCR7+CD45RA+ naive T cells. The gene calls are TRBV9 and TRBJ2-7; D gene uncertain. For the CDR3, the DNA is TGTGCCAGCAGCCCGATGGGTGCCTCCTACGAGCAGTACTTC. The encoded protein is CASSPMGASYEQYF.